One T cell receptor beta chain is described in this entry. Its target is unknown. The sample is drawn from a study of T-cell memory formation after mild COVID-19. At the level of the study: Largely, TCR clusters stayed within a single donor. The study's findings and limits: Prior to infection, memory already included some responding clones, suggesting cross-reactive memory joined.

The CDR3 contains 16 residues. Germline CDR1 and CDR2: MNHEY and SVGAGI. The V and J ends lost 6 bases and 6 bases, in that order; junction bases with no gene match: 14. 5'RACE with constant-segment primers yielded barcoded, UMI-tagged TCR alpha and TCR beta cDNA libraries. TCRdb itself ran the 5' RACE reads through MiXCR, one entry per CDR3 protein. The repertoire holds more than 300,000 distinct CDR3 sequences, with less than 25% as singletons. This clonotype was sampled from a man aged 18 to 30 who had mild COVID-19 (a few samples of this study predate the infection). Cell type and time point are not known. The rearrangement uses TRBV6-5 and TRBJ2-7; 10 positions agree with TRBD2. The source material was PBMCs or a T cell subset sorted from them (not recorded which). The CDR3 nucleotides read TGTGCCAGCAGAAGAAGCCTAGCGGGGGCCTTTCTCGAGCAGTACGTC. It codes for CASRRSLAGAFLEQYV.